This T cell receptor (beta chain) derives from a study of OX40 agonist ivuxolimab in advanced cancers. Whole-study context: Ivuxolimab, an agonistic anti-OX40 (CD134) antibody, was given to patients. Partial responses were observed in three patients, of whom one had hepatocellular carcinoma and two had cutaneous melanoma. Study-level findings and limits: Partial responders dosed at 0.1-3.0 mg/kg displayed clonal expansion ranking among the lowest.

About this clone itself: Its antigen is undetermined.

Assay used: immunoSEQ multiplex PCR; TCRdb lists only in-frame clones, some missing. Among 74,000 or so clones listed, 90% were seen once. The CDR3 extends over 17 amino acids. CDR1 is SGHDN and CDR2 is FVKESK in the germline V gene. Trimming at V came to 6 bases and at J to 1 base, leaving 9 bases not matched to a gene. The TCR sequence derives from an adult with an advanced solid tumor such as melanoma, head and neck, liver or kidney cancer. This material consisted of CD4+ or CD8+ T cells sorted from blood, taken in a trial of the OX40 agonist ivuxolimab. The chain employs TRBV14 and TRBJ2-6, with TRBD1 identical over 7 bases. The CDR3 is CASRPLTGRSGANVLTF. Here the CDR3 DNA reads TGTGCCAGCAGGCCTTTGACAGGGAGATCTGGGGCCAACGTCCTGACTTTC.